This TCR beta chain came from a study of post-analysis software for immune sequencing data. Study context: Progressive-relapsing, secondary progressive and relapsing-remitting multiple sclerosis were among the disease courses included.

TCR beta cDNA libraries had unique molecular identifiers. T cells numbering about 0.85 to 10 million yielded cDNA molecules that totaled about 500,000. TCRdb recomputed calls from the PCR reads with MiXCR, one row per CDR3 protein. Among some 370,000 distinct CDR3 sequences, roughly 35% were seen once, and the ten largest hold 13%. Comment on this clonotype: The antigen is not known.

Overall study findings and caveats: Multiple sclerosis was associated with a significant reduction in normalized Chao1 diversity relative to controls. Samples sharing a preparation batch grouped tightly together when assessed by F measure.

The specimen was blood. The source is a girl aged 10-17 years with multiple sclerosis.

CDR3 nucleotides: TGTGCCAGCAGCCAAGTTGGGCGGGAAGATACGCAGTATTTT. Translation: CASSQVGREDTQYF. The chain joins TRBV3-1 to TRBJ2-3; TRBD2 is a possible D gene (6 bases). CDR3 size: 14 residues. Germline CDR1 is LGHDT and CDR2 is YNNKEL (reference sequence). V lost 1 base, J lost 5 bases, and 10 bases lay in between.